A few counts support the clone carrying this TCR beta chain. In the original analysis: Nucleated cell counts were estimated from reference gene primer amplification. TCRdb's table, derived via immunoSEQ multiplex PCR, lists solely in-frame clones and lacks some. V, J and clone size reflect that table, while D and trimming were determined from the DNA. Of fewer than 350,000 clones in the sample, 70% to 90% were seen once. This CDR3 is built from 13 residues. Trimming took 8 bases from V and 2 from J; bases not matched to a gene: 4. Germline values: CDR1 SEHNR, CDR2 FQNEAQ (reference sequence). The data belong to a study of blood T cell repertoires in COVID-19. Study context: Nucleic acid was either cDNA or gDNA, and it came from T cells, B-cell-depleted T cells, or PBMCs.

The receptor was isolated from a woman aged 25 to 45 with COVID-19, enrolled during active disease. Sequenced: peripheral blood. The chain links TRBV7-9 to TRBJ2-3, with TRBD2 matching 7 bases. In DNA, the CDR3 is TGTGCCAGCCGGCGGGGGAACACAGATACGCAGTATTTT. Translation gives CASRRGNTDTQYF. Complete variable domain (other parts from reference TRBV7-9 and TRBJ2-3): DTGVSQNPRHKITKRGQNVTFRCDPISEHNRLYWYRQTLGQGPEFLTYFQNEAQLEKSRLLSDRFSAERPKGSFSTLEIQRTEQGDSAMYLCASRRGNTDTQYFGPGTRLTVL.